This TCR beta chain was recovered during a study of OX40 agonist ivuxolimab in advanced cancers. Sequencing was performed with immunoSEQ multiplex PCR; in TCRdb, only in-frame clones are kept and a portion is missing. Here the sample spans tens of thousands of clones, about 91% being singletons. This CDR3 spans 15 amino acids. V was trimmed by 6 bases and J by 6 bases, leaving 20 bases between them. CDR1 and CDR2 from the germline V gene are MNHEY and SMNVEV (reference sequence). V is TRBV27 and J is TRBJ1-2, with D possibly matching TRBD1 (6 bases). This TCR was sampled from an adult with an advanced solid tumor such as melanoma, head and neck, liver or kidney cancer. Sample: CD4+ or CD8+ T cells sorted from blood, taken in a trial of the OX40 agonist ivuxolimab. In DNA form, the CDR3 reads TGTGCCAGCAGCCTACAAGGTGGGGGGGCGCATGGCTACACCTTC. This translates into CASSLQGGGAHGYTF.